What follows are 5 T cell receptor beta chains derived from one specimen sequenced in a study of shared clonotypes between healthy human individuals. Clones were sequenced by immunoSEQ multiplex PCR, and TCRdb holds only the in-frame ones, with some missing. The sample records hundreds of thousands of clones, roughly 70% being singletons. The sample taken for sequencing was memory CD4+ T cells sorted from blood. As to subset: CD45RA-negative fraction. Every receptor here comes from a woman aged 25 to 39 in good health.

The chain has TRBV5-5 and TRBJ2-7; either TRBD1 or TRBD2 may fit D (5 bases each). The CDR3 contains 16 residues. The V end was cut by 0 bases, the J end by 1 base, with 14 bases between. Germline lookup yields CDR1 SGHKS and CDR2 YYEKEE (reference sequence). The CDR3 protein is CASSLAEAGSSYEQYF. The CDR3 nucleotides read TGTGCCAGCAGCTTGGCCGAGGCAGGGAGTTCCTACGAGCAGTACTTC.

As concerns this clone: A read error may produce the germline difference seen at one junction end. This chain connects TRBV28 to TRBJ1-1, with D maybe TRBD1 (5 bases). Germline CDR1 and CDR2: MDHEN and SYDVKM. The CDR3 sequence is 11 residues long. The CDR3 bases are TGTGCCAGCAGTCCCCGGGGCAGCAGTTATTTT. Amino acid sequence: CASSPRGSSYF.

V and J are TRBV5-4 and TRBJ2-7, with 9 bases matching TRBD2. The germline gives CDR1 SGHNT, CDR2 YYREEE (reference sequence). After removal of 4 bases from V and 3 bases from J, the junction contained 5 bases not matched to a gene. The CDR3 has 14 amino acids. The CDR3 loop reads CASSNSGSFYEQYF. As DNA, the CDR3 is TGTGCCAGCAGCAATAGCGGGAGCTTCTACGAGCAGTACTTC.

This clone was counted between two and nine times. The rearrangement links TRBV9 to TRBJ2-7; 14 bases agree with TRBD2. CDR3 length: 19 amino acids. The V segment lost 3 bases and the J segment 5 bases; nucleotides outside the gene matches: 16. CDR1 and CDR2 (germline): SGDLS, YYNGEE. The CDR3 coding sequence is TGTGCCAGCAGCGAACGGGGACTAGCGGGAGTGGGCTACCGCGACGAGCAGTACTTC. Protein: CASSERGLAGVGYRDEQYF.

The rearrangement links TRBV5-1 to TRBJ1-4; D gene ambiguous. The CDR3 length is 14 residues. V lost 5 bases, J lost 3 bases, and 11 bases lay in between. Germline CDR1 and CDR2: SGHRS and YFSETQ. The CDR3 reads CASRVTAPNEKLFF. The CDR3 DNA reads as TGCGCCAGCAGGGTGACGGCCCCTAATGAAAAACTGTTTTTT.